This TCR beta chain was captured by sequencing in a study of T cells in Graves' hyperthyroidism and ophthalmopathy. Germline V gives CDR1 ENHRY, CDR2 SYGVKD. This CDR3 has 18 residues. The germline V and J ends were trimmed by 3 bases and 0 bases, with 18 bases remaining between them. The investigators amplified TCR beta CDR3 regions from RNA transcripts. When the TCR CDR3 underwent first-round RT-PCR, the HTBI primer set was used. MiXCR, applied by TCRdb to the multiplex PCR reads, yields one record per CDR3 protein. The sample shows around 620,000 distinct CDR3 sequences, 46% of them seen only once. Points from the study as a whole: Blood also showed most of the thyroid clonotypes that were expanded above 0.001. Ophthalmopathy was model-predicted a median approximately 6.9 months pre-onset.

On the basis of clinical symptoms, serum thyroxine and TRAb, thyroid ultrasound and orbital computed tomography, diagnoses were made. A remark on this clonotype: Antigen unknown.

The sequenced sample was peripheral blood or thyroid tissue (not recorded which). The TCR comes from an adult woman with Graves' disease, either hyperthyroidism or ophthalmopathy (not recorded which). The chain links TRBV10-3 to TRBJ1-3, with D possibly matching TRBD1 (5 bases). CDR3 protein: CAISDVSPRGTSGNTIYF. CDR3 DNA: TGTGCCATCAGTGACGTCTCGCCGAGGGGCACCTCTGGAAACACCATATATTTT.